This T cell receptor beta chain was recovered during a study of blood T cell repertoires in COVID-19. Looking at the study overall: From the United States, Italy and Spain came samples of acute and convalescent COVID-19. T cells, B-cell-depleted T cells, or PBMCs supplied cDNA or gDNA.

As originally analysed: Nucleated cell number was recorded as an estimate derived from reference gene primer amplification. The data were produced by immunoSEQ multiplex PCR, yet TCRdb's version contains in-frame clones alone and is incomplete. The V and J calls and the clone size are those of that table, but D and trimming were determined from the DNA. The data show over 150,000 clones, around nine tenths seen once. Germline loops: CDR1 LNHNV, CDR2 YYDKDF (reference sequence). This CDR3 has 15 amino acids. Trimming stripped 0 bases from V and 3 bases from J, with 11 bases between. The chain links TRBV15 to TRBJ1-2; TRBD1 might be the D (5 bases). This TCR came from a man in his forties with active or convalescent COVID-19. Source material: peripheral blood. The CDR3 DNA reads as TGTGCCACCAGCAGAGATCTAATAGGGGACTATGGCTACACCTTC. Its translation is CATSRDLIGDYGYTF. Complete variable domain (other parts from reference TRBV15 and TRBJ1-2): DAMVIQNPRYQVTQFGKPVTLSCSQTLNHNVMYWYQQKSSQAPKLLFHYYDKDFNNEADTPDNFQSRRPNTSFCFLDIRSPGLGDTAMYLCATSRDLIGDYGYTFGSGTRLTVV.